The 25 T cell receptor beta chains in this list originate from one sample, sequenced in a study of T cells after yellow fever vaccination. TCRdb re-called the 5' RACE reads through MiXCR, storing one row per CDR3 protein. The sample comprises hundreds of thousands of distinct CDR3 sequences, around 3.6% of which are singletons, and less than 25% rests with the top ten. Material: PBMCs, obtained on the day of the yellow fever booster vaccination. The receptors originated from a man in his late teens or twenties who received the YFV17D yellow fever vaccine.

This clonotype was observed a few times. This chain connects TRBV19 to TRBJ1-3; D gene unclear. Germline CDR1 LNHDA, CDR2 SQIVND (reference sequence). The CDR3 extends over 16 amino acids. The V gene lost 1 base and the J gene lost 0 bases, with 10 bases spanning the gap. The CDR3 reads CASSIVPSSSGNTIYF. The CDR3 region has the DNA TGTGCCAGTAGTATAGTCCCGTCAAGCTCTGGAAACACCATATATTTT.

The V call is TRBV2, the J call TRBJ2-3; no clear D gene. Germline CDR1 reads SNHLY; CDR2 reads FYNNEI. V shed 8 bases and J shed 0 bases, with 12 bases lying between them. This CDR3 contains 14 residues. Written as DNA, the CDR3 is TGTGCCAGCTCTATGACATTAAGCACAGATACGCAGTATTTT. Translation gives CASSMTLSTDTQYF.

This clonotype has a count of ten or more. The V call is TRBV3-1, the J call TRBJ2-2; TRBD2 agrees at 11 bases. The CDR3 length is 17 residues. Germline V gene data show CDR1 as LGHDT and CDR2 as YNNKEL (reference sequence). V lost 2 bases to trimming and J lost 6 bases; unmatched junction nucleotides: 8. The DNA of the CDR3 is TGTGCCAGCAGCCAATGGACTAGCGGGCGGTTAGCCGGGGAGCTGTTTTTT. Translated, it gives CASSQWTSGRLAGELFF.

This chain uses TRBV15 with TRBJ1-1; D is unresolved. V was trimmed by 5 bases and J by 3 bases, leaving 19 bases between them. Per the germline V gene, CDR1 is LNHNV and CDR2 is YYDKDF (reference sequence). The CDR3 is made up of 16 amino acids. In nucleotides, the CDR3 is TGTGCCACCAGCTCCCCCACTCGGGCACTTGACACTGAAGCTTTCTTT. Its protein is CATSSPTRALDTEAFF.

In this sample, this clonotype turned up many times. This chain joins TRBV7-3 and TRBJ2-3, with D possibly being TRBD1 (6 bases). From germline, CDR1 is SGHTA and CDR2 FQGTGA. CDR3 length: 13 amino acids. V lost 0 bases, J lost 6 bases, and 7 bases lay in between. DNA of the CDR3: TGTGCCAGCAGCTTAACTAGGGGGGATACGCAGTATTTT. Translation gives CASSLTRGDTQYF.

Many counts were recorded for this clonotype. The rearrangement joins TRBV5-4 to TRBJ2-5; D perhaps matches TRBD1 (5 bases). Germline CDR1 reads SGHNT; CDR2 reads YYREEE (reference sequence). Trimming took 6 bases from V and 5 from J, leaving 11 bases between them. CDR3 length equals 12 residues. This CDR3 is CASKVGDETQYF. The CDR3 DNA reads TGTGCCAGCAAAGTAGGGGATGAGACCCAGTACTTC.

The chain employs TRBV4-1 and TRBJ2-1; perhaps TRBD1 as D (7 bases). The CDR3 consists of 17 residues. Germline loops: CDR1 MGHRA, CDR2 YSYEKL. V was pared by 1 base and J by 9 bases, with 22 bases between. CDR3 sequence (DNA): TGCGCCAGCAGCCAAGTACTAGCCAGGGGGGCCTCGTTTGAGCAGTTCTTC. Its translation is CASSQVLARGASFEQFF.

This clonotype was seen a few times. The chain links TRBV4-1 to TRBJ2-3; D tentatively reads TRBD1 or TRBD2 (5 bases each). The germline V gene has CDR1 MGHRA and CDR2 YSYEKL. Trimming took off 3 bases at V and 8 bases at J, with 18 bases between the two ends. This CDR3 region has 15 residues. Here the CDR3 DNA reads TGCGCCAGCAGCCACCCCGGGACCACTCAAGGTACGCAGTATTTT. Amino acids: CASSHPGTTQGTQYF.

This clonotype was counted only a few times. This chain joins TRBV7-2 and TRBJ2-7, with D perhaps matching TRBD2 (6 bases). CDR1 is SGHTA, CDR2 FQGNSA, per germline. CDR3 size: 14 residues. The ends were cut back, 3 bases at V and 6 bases at J, with 15 bases in the middle. In DNA form, the CDR3 reads TGTGCCAGCAGCTTTACCGGGACTTTGAGCGAGCAGTACTTC. Protein: CASSFTGTLSEQYF. The whole variable domain, filled in from reference TRBV7-2 and TRBJ2-7, reads GAGVSQSPSNKVTEKGKDVELRCDPISGHTALYWYRQSLGQGLEFLIYFQGNSAPDKSGLPSDRFSAERTGGSVSTLTIQRTQQEDSAVYLCASSFTGTLSEQYFGPGTRLTVT.

This clonotype was recorded many times. This chain uses TRBV6-5 with TRBJ1-1, with a weak D call TRBD1 (6 bases). The CDR3 runs 15 residues. Germline CDR1 reads MNHEY; CDR2 reads SVGAGI. The ends were cut back, 0 bases at V and 7 bases at J, with 15 bases in the middle. This CDR3 reads CASSYSLDSSFEAFF. CDR3 in DNA: TGTGCCAGCAGTTACTCTTTGGACAGCAGCTTTGAAGCTTTCTTT.

This clonotype showed up just a few times. The chain has TRBV6-9 and TRBJ2-1; 8 nucleotides agree with TRBD1. This CDR3 contains 18 residues. Germline V gives CDR1 MNHGY, CDR2 SVAAGI. The trim removed 4 bases at V and 5 bases at J, leaving 16 bases unmatched. CDR3 loop: CASSFTGQAPVGHNEQFF. The CDR3 DNA is TGTGCCAGCAGTTTTACGGGACAGGCCCCGGTGGGGCACAATGAGCAGTTCTTC.

In this sample, this clonotype turned up many times. The chain joins TRBV29-1 to TRBJ2-1; D gene unclear. V was trimmed by 4 bases and J by 8 bases, leaving 12 bases between them. Germline V lookup: CDR1 SQVTM, CDR2 ANQGSEA. This CDR3 spans 12 amino acids. CDR3 coding DNA: TGCAGCGTTGGTTTTATCGGGTATGAGCAGTTCTTC. Encoded protein: CSVGFIGYEQFF.

This clonotype was seen many times. The genes are TRBV7-6 and TRBJ2-2, with 10 nucleotides matching TRBD1. The CDR3 consists of 15 residues. V gave up 5 bases and J gave up 10 bases; unmatched junction bases: 10. CDR1 and CDR2 (germline): SGHVS, FNYEAQ. The CDR3 DNA reads as TGTGCCAGCAGCAACCGGGACAGGGGTGCAGAGGAGCTGTTTTTT. As protein: CASSNRDRGAEELFF.

At least ten counts were recorded for this clonotype. Here the CDR3 reads CASSQETRGGGYGYGYTF. The DNA of the CDR3 is TGCGCCAGCAGCCAAGAGACCCGGGGCGGAGGGTACGGCTATGGCTACACCTTC. The J gene is TRBJ1-2, the V gene TRBV4-3, with D tentatively TRBD1 (5 bases). V was cut by 0 bases and J by 4 bases, with 21 bases left in between. Germline loops: CDR1 LGHNA, CDR2 YSLEER. The CDR3 consists of 18 residues.

The sample holds many counts of this clonotype. This chain joins TRBV5-1 and TRBJ2-7; D may be TRBD1 (6 bases). CDR1 and CDR2 (germline): SGHRS, YFSETQ. V lost 6 bases to trimming and J lost 6 bases, with 19 bases between them. The CDR3 spans 14 residues. The CDR3 protein is CASTFGPGTLEQYV. CDR3 nucleotide sequence: TGCGCCAGCACCTTTGGACCCGGGACACTCGAGCAGTACGTC.

This clonotype was counted many times. V and J are TRBV7-2 and TRBJ2-5, with D hard to call. From germline, CDR1 is SGHTA and CDR2 FQGNSA. CDR3 length equals 13 residues. Trimming removed 7 bases from V and 5 bases from J, with 14 bases in between. CDR3 protein: CASTLRTGETQYF. Written as DNA, the CDR3 is TGTGCCAGCACCCTTAGAACGGGCGAGACCCAGTACTTC.

This clonotype was detected ten times or more. This chain links TRBV28 with TRBJ1-1, with D uncertain. The CDR3 contains 14 residues. V lost 3 bases to trimming and J lost 5 bases, with 13 bases between them. Looked up from germline, CDR1 is MDHEN and CDR2 is SYDVKM. The CDR3 protein is CASSFFGRRTEAFF. In DNA form, the CDR3 reads TGTGCCAGCAGTTTCTTCGGGCGGCGGACTGAAGCTTTCTTT.

This clonotype has just a few counts. CDR3 loop: CASSITGGAGTEAFF. CDR3 nucleotides: TGTGCCAGCAGCATCACAGGGGGCGCGGGCACTGAAGCTTTCTTT. V and J are TRBV7-8 and TRBJ1-1, with TRBD1 matching 9 bases. V shed 5 bases, J shed 4 bases, and the junction held 8 bases outside the gene matches. CDR3 length equals 15 residues. Germline CDR1 and CDR2: SGHVS and FQNEAQ.

The chain couples TRBV29-1 to TRBJ2-1, with no clear D. Between the trimmed V and J ends, which lost 7 bases and 6 bases, there was a span of 13 bases. Germline values: CDR1 SQVTM, CDR2 ANQGSEA. CDR3 size: 12 residues. CDR3 residues: CSAPVPGNEQFF. In nucleotides, the CDR3 is TGCAGCGCCCCGGTTCCGGGCAATGAGCAGTTCTTC.

The table lists this clonotype with many counts. The chain joins TRBV28 to TRBJ2-3, with TRBD1 identical over 8 bases. Germline V gives CDR1 MDHEN, CDR2 SYDVKM. With V trimmed by 5 bases and J by 2 bases, 9 bases remained unmatched. This CDR3 is 16 amino acids long. CDR3 sequence: CASSSGQGGFTDTQYF. The DNA of the CDR3 is TGTGCCAGCAGTAGCGGACAGGGTGGTTTCACAGATACGCAGTATTTT.

At least ten counts were recorded for this clonotype. This chain links TRBV6-2 or TRBV6-3 with TRBJ2-7; 9 bases line up with TRBD1. J lost 0 bases, V lost 6 bases, and 18 bases had no gene match. CDR3 length: 19 amino acids. CDR1 and CDR2 (germline): MNHEY, SVGEGT. The CDR3 spells CASRALRDRVWGSSYEQYV. The CDR3, as DNA: TGTGCCAGCAGAGCCCTCCGGGACAGGGTTTGGGGCAGCTCCTACGAGCAGTACGTC.

This clonotype was recorded at least ten times. Here the CDR3 reads CASSFLGQGTDTQYF. CDR3 sequence (DNA): TGTGCCAGCAGTTTCCTTGGACAGGGGACAGATACGCAGTATTTT. This sequence joins TRBV12-3 or TRBV12-4 and TRBJ2-3, with 9 bases fitting TRBD1. Trimming removed 3 bases from V and 3 bases from J; junction bases left unmatched: 4. The CDR3 has 15 residues.

This clonotype has ten or more counts. CDR3 sequence (DNA): TGCGCCAGCAGCACACTGCCGGACGGAACGAATGAAAAACTGTTTTTT. It is translated as CASSTLPDGTNEKLFF. The chain links TRBV5-1 to TRBJ1-4; D gene uncertain. CDR3 length equals 16 residues. CDR1 is SGHRS and CDR2 is YFSETQ in the germline V gene. Trimming stripped 4 bases from V and 5 bases from J, with 18 bases between.

This clonotype was seen many times. The rearrangement uses TRBV7-3 and TRBJ2-3; tentatively, D is TRBD2 (5 bases). Trimming removed 1 base from V and 2 bases from J, with 10 bases in between. The V gene's germline CDR1 is SGHTA and CDR2 FQGTGA. The CDR3 sequence is 15 residues long. DNA of the CDR3: TGTGCCAGCAGCTTAATTCCGGACTCCACAGATACGCAGTATTTT. This codes for CASSLIPDSTDTQYF.

This chain connects TRBV18 to TRBJ2-3; tentative D call: TRBD1 (6 bases). CDR1 is KGHSH and CDR2 is LQKENI in the germline V gene. V was cut by 2 bases and J by 1 base, with 16 bases left in between. The CDR3 is 17 residues long. This chain's CDR3 is CASSPDKVAGGTDTQYF. CDR3 DNA sequence: TGTGCCAGCTCACCAGATAAGGTGGCAGGGGGCACAGATACGCAGTATTTT.